Shown below are 3 T cell receptor beta chains from a single sample sequenced in a study of radiation and T cells in renal cell carcinoma. The assay was immunoSEQ multiplex PCR, and TCRdb's table has in-frame clones only and misses some. The sample has some 150,000 clones, roughly 86% seen once. Regarding time point: blood 2 weeks post-SBRT. Treatment denoted: 15 Gy SBRT to primary tumor, nephrectomy 4 weeks later. Specimen: blood, collected from a patient whose treatment included radiotherapy and nephrectomy. The source is a woman between 50 and 59 years old with renal cell carcinoma.

The chain has TRBV5-5 and TRBJ2-5, with TRBD1 as a possible D gene (5 bases). CDR1 and CDR2 (germline): SGHKS, YYEKEE (reference sequence). The CDR3 is 15 amino acids. V gave up 4 bases and J gave up 3 bases, with 16 bases separating them. The CDR3 spells CASSRRIREEETQYF. CDR3 in DNA: TGTGCCAGCAGCCGTCGGATCAGGGAAGAAGAGACCCAGTACTTC.

The chain combines TRBV9 with TRBJ1-2; 7 bases are shared with TRBD1. The CDR3 runs to 14 residues. Germline V gene data show CDR1 as SGDLS and CDR2 as YYNGEE. The junction had 6 bases not matched to a gene; V was cut back by 3 bases and J by 4 bases. The CDR3 region has the DNA TGTGCCAGCAGCGCCGCCACAGGGGTCTATGGCTACACCTTC. As protein: CASSAATGVYGYTF.

This chain links TRBV19 with TRBJ1-4; possibly TRBD1 for D (6 bases). Deletions cut 2 bases from V and 8 bases from J, with 18 bases between. This CDR3 is 16 amino acids long. Per the germline V gene, CDR1 is LNHDA and CDR2 is SQIVND (reference sequence). CDR3 nucleotides: TGTGCCAGTAGTATATTCCGACAGGTTACGAGAGAAAAACTGTTTTTT. Its protein product is CASSIFRQVTREKLFF. Together with reference TRBV19 and TRBJ1-4, the CDR3 gives the full variable domain: DGGITQSPKYLFRKEGQNVTLSCEQNLNHDAMYWYRQDPGQGLRLIYYSQIVNDFQKGDIAEGYSVSREKKESFPLTVTSAQKNPTAFYLCASSIFRQVTREKLFFGSGTQLSVL.